The entry that follows covers one TCR beta chain sequence. This sample was included in a study of control samples from healthy donors and cancer patients. CDR3 length equals 18 residues. TCRdb's copy holds only in-frame clones and misses some; the assay was immunoSEQ multiplex PCR. The sample lists about 180,000 clones, 75% to 95% occurring once. The sequence was obtained from a middle-aged woman in good health. The sequenced material came from blood. The chain recombines TRBV21-1 with TRBJ2-3; the D segment call TRBD1 is taken from the table without a DNA check. TRBV21-1 is recorded as a pseudogene. CDR3 sequence reads: CASSKVGGPAVDRDTQYF. CDR3 bases: TGTGCCAGCAGCAAAGTTGGGGGACCGGCCGTCGACAGGGATACGCAGTATTTT.